This is a list of T cell receptor beta chains from one sample in a study of T cell responses to AZD1222 COVID-19 vaccine. The data were produced by immunoSEQ multiplex PCR, yet TCRdb's version contains in-frame clones alone and is incomplete. The sample comprises approximately 80,000 clones, nearly 90% of which are singletons, and approximately 4.7% rests with the top ten. The specimen comprised peripheral blood, sampled on day 0 of MenACWY control vaccination. These TCRs come from an adult in good health. The CDR3 runs from the conserved cysteine through the conserved F or W. Each record gives: J gene, D gene, V gene, clone size, CDR3 DNA, CDR3 protein. D genes are given only for firm matches. Clone sizes are given selectively: once, few, many, or a class where the clone is expanded.

TRBJ2-7 | TRBD2 | TRBV11-3 | NA | TGTGCCAGCAGAGGACTAGCGGGGGGGAACTCCTACGAGCAGTACTTC | CASRGLAGGNSYEQYF
TRBJ2-7 | NA | TRBV5-1 | NA | TGCGCCAGCAGCCCGGCGCCGACAAGGGGATACGAGCAGTACTTC | CASSPAPTRGYEQYF
TRBJ2-3 | NA | TRBV5-4 | once | TGTGCCACAACCCCGGGCCCAGCTAGCACAGATACGCAGTATTTT | CATTPGPASTDTQYF
TRBJ1-6 | NA | TRBV21-1 | NA | TGTGCCAGCAGCAAAGACGAGGATAGTTCCTATAATTCACCCCTCCACTTT | CASSKDEDSSYNSPLHF
TRBJ1-5 | TRBD1 | TRBV15 | few | TGTGCCACCAGCAGCAAGGACAGGGTGGGTCAGCCCCAGCATTTT | CATSSKDRVGQPQHF
TRBJ2-6 | NA | TRBV6-5 | NA | TGTGCCAGCAAACAGGGATCTGGGGCCAACGTCCTGACTTTC | CASKQGSGANVLTF
TRBJ2-1 | NA | TRBV6-5 | NA | TGTGCCAGCAGAATGGGGTACAATGAGCAGTTCTTC | CASRMGYNEQFF
TRBJ1-2 | NA | TRBV30 | NA | TGTGCCTGGAGTGTGGGGAGAGCTGGCTACACCTTC | CAWSVGRAGYTF
TRBJ1-2 | NA | TRBV19 | NA | TGTGCCAGTATCTCAGGAGGGGCGGACTATGGCTACACCTTC | CASISGGADYGYTF
TRBJ1-3 | NA | TRBV9 | NA | TGTGCCAGCAGCGGTTGGGAGAGCTCTGGAAACACCATATATTTT | CASSGWESSGNTIYF
TRBJ2-3 | NA | TRBV4-1 | NA | TGCGCCAGCAGCAGGACAGGGGGGGACCTAGCGGGGGTCACAGATACGCAGTATTTT | CASSRTGGDLAGVTDTQYF
TRBJ2-1 | NA | TRBV19 | NA | TGTGCCAGCCCCCTTTTTGGCGGGGTTAAAACACTTGAGCAGTTCTTC | CASPLFGGVKTLEQFF
TRBJ2-3 | NA | TRBV9 | NA | TGTGCCAGCAGCCCCCTGGGAGAGTCCTTAACTAGCACAGATACGCAGTATTTT | CASSPLGESLTSTDTQYF
TRBJ1-6 | NA | TRBV28 | few | TGTGCCAGCAAGGGGGGAAGTCAGGTTAATTCACCCCTCCACTTT | CASKGGSQVNSPLHF
TRBJ1-2 | NA | TRBV5-6 | NA | TGTGCCAGCAGCCCGGACAGAAACTATGGCTACACCTTC | CASSPDRNYGYTF
TRBJ2-2 | NA | TRBV7-2 | once | TGTGCCAGCAGCCAGAATCCCCAACCCGTCGGGGAGCTGTTTTTT | CASSQNPQPVGELFF
TRBJ2-7 | TRBD1 | TRBV5-4 | NA | TGTGCCAGCAGCACGACAGGGAACTACGAGCAGTACTTC | CASSTTGNYEQYF
TRBJ1-2 | TRBD1 | TRBV5-1 | NA | TGCGCCAGCAGCCCGGCTGGACAGGGGCCTATCTATGGCTACACCTTC | CASSPAGQGPIYGYTF
TRBJ1-2 | TRBD1 | TRBV18 | NA | TGTGCCAGCTCACCAAGTGACAGGGGGAGCTATGGCTACACCTTC | CASSPSDRGSYGYTF
TRBJ1-6 | NA | TRBV5-8 | NA | TGTGCCAGCAGCTTGGCTTCGGGAACCTATAATTCACCCCTCCACTTT | CASSLASGTYNSPLHF
TRBJ1-1 | TRBD1 | TRBV7-2 | NA | TGTGCCAGCAGCTTCGTGACAGGGGAACCTTTCTTT | CASSFVTGEPFF
TRBJ1-4 | NA | TRBV7-2 | NA | TGTGCCAGCAGCTTAGGAGGACGGGAGAATGAAAAACTGTTTTTT | CASSLGGRENEKLFF
TRBJ1-4 | NA | TRBV6-5 | NA | TGTGCCAGCAGTTACTTCGTCTCTGAAAAACTGTTTTTT | CASSYFVSEKLFF
TRBJ1-1 | NA | TRBV6-5 | few | TGTGCCAGCAGGACGAGTGGGGACACTGAAGCTTTCTTT | CASRTSGDTEAFF
TRBJ1-3 | NA | TRBV6-2/TRBV6-3 | NA | TGTGCCAGCAGTTACTCGAGCGGCAGGGCGCGCTCTGGAAACACCATATATTTT | CASSYSSGRARSGNTIYF